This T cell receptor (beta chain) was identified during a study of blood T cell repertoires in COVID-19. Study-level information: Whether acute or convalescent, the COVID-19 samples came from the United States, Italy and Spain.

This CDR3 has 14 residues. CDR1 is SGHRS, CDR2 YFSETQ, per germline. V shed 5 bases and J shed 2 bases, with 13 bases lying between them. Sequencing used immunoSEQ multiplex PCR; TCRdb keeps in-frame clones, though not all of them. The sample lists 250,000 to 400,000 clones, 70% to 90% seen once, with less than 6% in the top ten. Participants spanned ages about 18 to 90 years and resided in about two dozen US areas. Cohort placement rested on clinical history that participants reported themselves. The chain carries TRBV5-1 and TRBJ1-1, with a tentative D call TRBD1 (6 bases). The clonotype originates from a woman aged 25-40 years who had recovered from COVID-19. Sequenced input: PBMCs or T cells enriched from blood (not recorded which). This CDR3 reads CASRGQQGNTEAFF. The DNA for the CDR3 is TGCGCCAGCAGGGGGCAACAGGGAAACACTGAAGCTTTCTTT. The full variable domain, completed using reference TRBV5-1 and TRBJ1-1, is KAGVTQTPRYLIKTRGQQVTLSCSPISGHRSVSWYQQTPGQGLQFLFEYFSETQRNKGNFPGRFSGRQFSNSRSEMNVSTLELGDSALYLCASRGQQGNTEAFFGQGTRLTVV.